The 4 T cell receptor beta chains below all came from one sample that was sequenced in a study of T-cell memory formation after mild COVID-19 (dated by TCRdb to about 2021). Library construction relied on 5' RACE. For sequencing, an Illumina NovaSeq 6000 was employed. TCRdb applied fastp at Q25 and MiXCR to the public reads, then kept only in-frame beta chains. Entries are consolidated by CDR3 protein sequence, retaining the most common genes and DNA. The sample table contains around 430,000 distinct CDR3 sequences; only one count was recorded for 16% of them. Roughly 21% of the sample belongs to the ten largest clones. Sequenced: PBMCs or a T cell subset sorted from them (not recorded which). The receptors come from a man between 18 and 35 years old who had mild COVID-19 (a few samples of this study predate the infection). The sample titles of this study are shuffled in the database, so cell type and time point are left out; the donor was told from shared clones.

This clonotype turned up a few times. The genes are TRBV29-1 and TRBJ1-2; no clear D. Germline-derived CDR1 and CDR2 are SQVTM and ANQGSEA. Trimming stripped 4 bases from V and 6 bases from J, with 18 bases between. This CDR3 spans 14 amino acids. The CDR3 DNA is TGCAGCGTTGGAAGCAACAGTCCTTGGAATGGCTACACCTTC. It translates to CSVGSNSPWNGYTF.

This clonotype came up a few times. The chain is built from TRBV7-3 and TRBJ1-1; D remains ambiguous. This CDR3 contains 13 residues. Per germline, CDR1 SGHTA and CDR2 FQGTGA. V was trimmed by 0 bases and J by 3 bases, leaving 5 bases between them. CDR3 sequence (DNA): TGTGCCAGCAGCTTAACAGAGGACACTGAAGCTTTCTTT. It translates to CASSLTEDTEAFF.

This chain links TRBV18 with TRBJ2-7; D is unresolved. Germline V gene lookup returns CDR1 KGHSH and CDR2 LQKENI. The length of the CDR3 is 13 residues. Trimming took off 2 bases at V and 2 bases at J, with 7 bases between the two ends. In DNA, the CDR3 is TGTGCCAGCTCACCAAGACCTGCCTACGAGCAGTACTTC. It translates to CASSPRPAYEQYF. Together with reference TRBV18 and TRBJ2-7, the CDR3 gives the full variable domain: NAGVMQNPRHLVRRRGQEARLRCSPMKGHSHVYWYRQLPEEGLKFMVYLQKENIIDESGMPKERFSAEFPKEGPSILRIQQVVRGDSAAYFCASSPRPAYEQYFGPGTRLTVT.

This clonotype was counted a few times. This rearrangement joins TRBV7-2 to TRBJ2-4, with 10 bases identical to TRBD2. CDR1 and CDR2 (germline): SGHTA, FQGNSA. With V trimmed by 5 bases and J by 8 bases, 6 bases remained unmatched. The length of the CDR3 is 14 residues. CDR3 nucleotide sequence: TGTGCCAGCAGCATTAGCGGGGGGATGGACATTCAGTACTTC. Amino acid sequence: CASSISGGMDIQYF.